This T cell receptor (beta chain) was recovered during a study of CD8 T cells in Susac syndrome. The CDR3 length is 14 residues. The germline V and J ends were trimmed by 4 bases and 1 base, with 9 bases remaining between them. Per the germline V gene, CDR1 is MDHEN and CDR2 is SYDVKM. Reverse transcription of roughly 0.45 to 1 ug RNA used random hexamers. Each CDR3 protein is one row after TCRdb ran MiXCR on the immunoSEQ multiplex PCR reads. The table has more than 100,000 distinct CDR3 sequences, 90% to 95% seen once. This receptor was obtained from a human donor in good health. V is TRBV28 and J is TRBJ2-3, with D perhaps matching TRBD1 (5 bases). The sequenced sample consisted of CD4+ T cells from PBMCs. In nucleotides, the CDR3 is TGTGCCAGCAGTTCCCAAGGGGGCACAGATACGCAGTATTTT. Its translation is CASSSQGGTDTQYF.